The entry below gives a single T cell receptor (beta chain) sequence along with its context. Its antigen is currently unknown. Treatment reported: about 20 received Ad26.COV2.S at low or high dose, single or two shots; about 5 received placebo; per-sample allocation not given. Sampling was performed 63 days after the first vaccine or placebo injection. Boston hosted the donor, who was an adult aged 18-55 years. Expression of Wuhan-strain SARS-CoV-2 spike came from the Ad26 vector that formed the vaccine. This entry is derived from a study of Ad26.COV2.S vaccination and SARS-CoV-2 variants. Study as a whole: Donor got 5x10^10 or 1x10^11 viral particles of Ad26.COV2.S.

Libraries were prepared by immunoSEQ multiplex PCR; TCRdb keeps only in-frame clonotypes and omits some of them. The table has 350,000 to 500,000 clones, nearly 90% seen once. Study-level findings and limits: Measurements of TCR breadth and depth may have given underestimates of the total T cell responses.

The sample here was peripheral blood, taken in a trial of Ad26.COV2.S vaccine versus placebo. The clonotype comes from a person aged 18-65 years who received the Ad26.COV2.S COVID-19 vaccine or a placebo.

The DNA of the CDR3 is TGTGCCAGCTCCCCCTTCCCCGATGAGCAGTTCTTC. Its protein is CASSPFPDEQFF. The rearrangement joins TRBV18 to TRBJ2-1, with D unresolved. The CDR3 totals 12 residues. Germline V gene lookup returns CDR1 KGHSH and CDR2 LQKENI. Between the trimmed V and J ends, which lost 6 bases and 8 bases, there was a span of 11 bases.